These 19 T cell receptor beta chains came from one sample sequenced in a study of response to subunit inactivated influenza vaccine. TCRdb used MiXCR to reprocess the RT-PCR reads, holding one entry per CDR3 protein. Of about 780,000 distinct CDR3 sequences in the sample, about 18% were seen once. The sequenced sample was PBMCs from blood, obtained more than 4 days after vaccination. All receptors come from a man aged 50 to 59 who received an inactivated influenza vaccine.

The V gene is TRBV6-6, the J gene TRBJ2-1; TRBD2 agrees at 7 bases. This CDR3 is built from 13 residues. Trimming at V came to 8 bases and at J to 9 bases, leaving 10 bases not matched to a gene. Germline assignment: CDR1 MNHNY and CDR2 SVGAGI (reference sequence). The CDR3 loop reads CASGSGTTGEQFF. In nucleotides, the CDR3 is TGTGCCAGCGGGAGTGGGACTACGGGTGAGCAGTTCTTC.

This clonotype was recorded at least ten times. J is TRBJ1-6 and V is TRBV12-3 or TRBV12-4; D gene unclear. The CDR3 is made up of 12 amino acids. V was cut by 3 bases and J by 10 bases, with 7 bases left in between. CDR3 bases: TGTGCCAGCAGTTTCTCCGGGTCACCCCTCCACTTT. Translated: CASSFSGSPLHF.

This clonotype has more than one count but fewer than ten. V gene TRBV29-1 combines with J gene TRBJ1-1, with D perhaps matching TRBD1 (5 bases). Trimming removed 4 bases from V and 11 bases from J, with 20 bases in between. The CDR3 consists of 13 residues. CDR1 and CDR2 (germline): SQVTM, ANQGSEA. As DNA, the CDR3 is TGCAGCGTTGCAAGCCCGCTACTAGGGGCGGCTTTCTTT. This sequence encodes CSVASPLLGAAFF. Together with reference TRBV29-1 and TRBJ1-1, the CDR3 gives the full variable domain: SAVISQKPSRDICQRGTSLTIQCQVDSQVTMMFWYRQQPGQSLTLIATANQGSEATYESGFVIDKFPISRPNLTFSTLTVSNMSPEDSSIYLCSVASPLLGAAFFGQGTRLTVV.

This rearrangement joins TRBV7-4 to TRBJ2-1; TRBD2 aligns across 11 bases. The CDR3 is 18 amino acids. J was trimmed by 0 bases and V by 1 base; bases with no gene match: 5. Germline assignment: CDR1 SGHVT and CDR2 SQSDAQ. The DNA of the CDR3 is TGTGCCAGCAGCTTAGACCTAGCGGGGGGACCCTCCTACAATGAGCAGTTCTTC. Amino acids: CASSLDLAGGPSYNEQFF. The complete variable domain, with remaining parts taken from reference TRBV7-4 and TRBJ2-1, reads GAGVSQSPRYKVAKRGRDVALRCDSISGHVTLYWYRQTLGQGSEVLTYSQSDAQRDKSGRPSGRFSAERPERSVSTLKIQRTEQGDSAVYLCASSLDLAGGPSYNEQFFGPGTRLTVL.

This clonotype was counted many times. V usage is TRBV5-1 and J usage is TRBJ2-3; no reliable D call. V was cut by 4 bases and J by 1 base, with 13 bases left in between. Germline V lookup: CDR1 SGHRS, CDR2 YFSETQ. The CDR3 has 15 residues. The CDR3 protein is CASSVRVLRTDTQYF. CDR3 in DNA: TGCGCCAGCAGCGTCCGGGTCCTTCGCACAGATACGCAGTATTTT.

The CDR3 region is CASTLQRLTEAFF. DNA for the CDR3: TGTGCCAGCACCCTCCAAAGGTTGACTGAAGCTTTCTTT. The chain uses TRBV12-3 or TRBV12-4 and TRBJ1-1; D is undetermined. The CDR3 length is 13 residues. V shed 7 bases and J shed 5 bases, with 14 bases lying between them.

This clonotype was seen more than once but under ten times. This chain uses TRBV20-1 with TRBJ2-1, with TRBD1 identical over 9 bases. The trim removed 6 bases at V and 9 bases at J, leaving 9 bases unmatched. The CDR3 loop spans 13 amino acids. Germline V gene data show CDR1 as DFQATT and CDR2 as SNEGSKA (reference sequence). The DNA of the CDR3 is TGCAGTGCCCCCGGACAGGGGTTGGCTGAGCAGTTCTTC. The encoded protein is CSAPGQGLAEQFF.

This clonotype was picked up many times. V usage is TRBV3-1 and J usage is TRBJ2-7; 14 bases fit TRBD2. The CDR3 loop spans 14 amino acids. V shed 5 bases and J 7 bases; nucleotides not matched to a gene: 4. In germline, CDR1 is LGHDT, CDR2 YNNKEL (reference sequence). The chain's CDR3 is CASSWTSGGREQYF. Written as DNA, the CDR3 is TGTGCCAGCAGCTGGACTAGCGGGGGGAGAGAGCAGTACTTC.

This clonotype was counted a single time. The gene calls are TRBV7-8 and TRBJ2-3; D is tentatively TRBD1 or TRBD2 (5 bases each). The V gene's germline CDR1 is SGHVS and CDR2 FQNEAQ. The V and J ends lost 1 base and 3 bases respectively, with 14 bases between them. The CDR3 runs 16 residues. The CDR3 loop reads CASSLGWDPRTDTQYF. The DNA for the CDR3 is TGTGCCAGCAGCTTAGGCTGGGACCCTCGGACAGATACGCAGTATTTT.

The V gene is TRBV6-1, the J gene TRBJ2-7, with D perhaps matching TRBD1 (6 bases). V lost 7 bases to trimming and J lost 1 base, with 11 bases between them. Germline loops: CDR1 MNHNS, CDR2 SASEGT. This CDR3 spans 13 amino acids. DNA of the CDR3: TGTGCCAGCACCGCAACAGGGTCCTACGAGCAGTACTTC. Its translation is CASTATGSYEQYF.

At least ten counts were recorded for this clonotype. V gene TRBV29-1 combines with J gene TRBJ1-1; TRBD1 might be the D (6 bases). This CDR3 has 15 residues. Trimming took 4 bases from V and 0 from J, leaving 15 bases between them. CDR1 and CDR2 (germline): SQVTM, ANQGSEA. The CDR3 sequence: CSVVYSWGLNTEAFF. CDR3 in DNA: TGCAGCGTTGTATATTCCTGGGGGCTGAACACTGAAGCTTTCTTT. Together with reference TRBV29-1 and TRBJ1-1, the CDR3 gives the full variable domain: SAVISQKPSRDICQRGTSLTIQCQVDSQVTMMFWYRQQPGQSLTLIATANQGSEATYESGFVIDKFPISRPNLTFSTLTVSNMSPEDSSIYLCSVVYSWGLNTEAFFGQGTRLTVV.

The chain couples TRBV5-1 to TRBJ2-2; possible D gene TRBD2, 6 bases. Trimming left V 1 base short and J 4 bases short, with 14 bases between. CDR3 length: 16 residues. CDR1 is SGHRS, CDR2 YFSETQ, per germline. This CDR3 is CASSLLAERSTGELFF. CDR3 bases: TGCGCCAGCAGCTTGTTAGCGGAGAGGAGCACCGGGGAGCTGTTTTTT.

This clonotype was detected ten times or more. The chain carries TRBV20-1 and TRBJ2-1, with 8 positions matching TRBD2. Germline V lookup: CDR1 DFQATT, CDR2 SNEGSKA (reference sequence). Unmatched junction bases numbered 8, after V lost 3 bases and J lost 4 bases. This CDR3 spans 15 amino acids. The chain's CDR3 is CSASGLAGMYNEQFF. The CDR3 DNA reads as TGCAGTGCTAGTGGGCTAGCGGGCATGTACAATGAGCAGTTCTTC.

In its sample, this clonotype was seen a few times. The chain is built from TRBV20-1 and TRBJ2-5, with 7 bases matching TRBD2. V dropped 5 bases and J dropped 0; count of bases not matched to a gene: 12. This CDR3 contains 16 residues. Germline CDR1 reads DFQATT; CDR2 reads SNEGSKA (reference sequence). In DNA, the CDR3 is TGCAGTGCTGAAGGGCTAGCGGTTATTCACCAAGAGACCCAGTACTTC. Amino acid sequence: CSAEGLAVIHQETQYF.

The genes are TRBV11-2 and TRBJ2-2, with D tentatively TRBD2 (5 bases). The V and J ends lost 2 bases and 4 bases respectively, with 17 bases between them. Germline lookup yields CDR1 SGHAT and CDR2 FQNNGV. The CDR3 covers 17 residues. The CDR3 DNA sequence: TGTGCCAGCAGCTTAAAATATGGGAGCAAGGTCACCGGGGAGCTGTTTTTT. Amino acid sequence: CASSLKYGSKVTGELFF.

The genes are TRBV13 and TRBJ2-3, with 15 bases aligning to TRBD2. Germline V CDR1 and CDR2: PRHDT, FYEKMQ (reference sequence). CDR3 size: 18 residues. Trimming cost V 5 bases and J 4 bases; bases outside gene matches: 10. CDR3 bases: TGTGCCAGCAGCGGGACTAGCGGGGGGAATAGGTTCGCAGATACGCAGTATTTT. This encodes CASSGTSGGNRFADTQYF.

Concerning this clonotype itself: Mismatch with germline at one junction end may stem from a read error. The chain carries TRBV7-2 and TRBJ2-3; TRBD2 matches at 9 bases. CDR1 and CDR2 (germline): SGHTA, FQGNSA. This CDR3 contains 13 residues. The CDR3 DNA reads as TGTGCCAGCAGCTTAAGGCTAGCGGGGTTCCTCCTTTTT. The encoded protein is CASSLRLAGFLLF.

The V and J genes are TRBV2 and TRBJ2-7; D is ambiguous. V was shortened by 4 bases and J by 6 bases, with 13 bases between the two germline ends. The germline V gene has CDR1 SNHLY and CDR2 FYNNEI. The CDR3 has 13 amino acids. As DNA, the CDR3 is TGTGCCAGCAGTGTCAGCCTGAAGGGCGAGCAGTACTTC. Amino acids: CASSVSLKGEQYF.

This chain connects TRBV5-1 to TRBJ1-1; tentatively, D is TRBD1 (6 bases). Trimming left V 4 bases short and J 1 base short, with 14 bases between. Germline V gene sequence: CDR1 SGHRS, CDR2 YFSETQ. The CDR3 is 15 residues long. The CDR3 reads CASSPQTGRNTEAFF. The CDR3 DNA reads TGCGCCAGCAGCCCCCAGACAGGACGGAACACTGAAGCTTTCTTT.